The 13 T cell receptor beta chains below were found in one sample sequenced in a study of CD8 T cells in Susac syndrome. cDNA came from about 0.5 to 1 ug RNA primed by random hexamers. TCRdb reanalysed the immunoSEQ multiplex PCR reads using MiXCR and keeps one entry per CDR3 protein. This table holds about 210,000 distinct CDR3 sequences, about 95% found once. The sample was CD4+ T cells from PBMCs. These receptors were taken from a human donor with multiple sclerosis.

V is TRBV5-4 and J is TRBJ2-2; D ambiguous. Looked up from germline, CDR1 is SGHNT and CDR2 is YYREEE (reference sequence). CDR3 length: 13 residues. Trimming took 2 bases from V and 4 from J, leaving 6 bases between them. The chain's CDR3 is CASSFVGTGELFF. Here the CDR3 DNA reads TGTGCCAGCAGCTTCGTAGGCACCGGGGAGCTGTTTTTT.

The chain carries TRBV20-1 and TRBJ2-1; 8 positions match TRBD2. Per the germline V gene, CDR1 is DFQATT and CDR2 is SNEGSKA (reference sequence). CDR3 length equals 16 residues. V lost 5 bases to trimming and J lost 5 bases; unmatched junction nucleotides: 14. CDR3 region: CSAVSFLGLANNEQFF. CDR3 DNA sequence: TGCAGTGCTGTCAGTTTCCTCGGACTAGCCAACAATGAGCAGTTCTTC.

The CDR3 coding sequence is TGTGCCAGCAGCGAACGGGGGGTTAGCACAGATACGCAGTATTTT. Protein sequence: CASSERGVSTDTQYF. This sequence joins TRBV7-3 and TRBJ2-3; TRBD2 matches 7 bases. The CDR3 loop spans 15 amino acids. The germline V gene has CDR1 SGHTA and CDR2 FQGTGA. After removal of 5 bases from V and 0 bases from J, the junction contained 5 bases not matched to a gene.

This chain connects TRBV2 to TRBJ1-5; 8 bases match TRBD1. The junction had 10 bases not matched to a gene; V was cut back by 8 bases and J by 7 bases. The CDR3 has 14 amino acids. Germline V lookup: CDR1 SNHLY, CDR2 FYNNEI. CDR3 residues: CASSDTGGRQPQHF. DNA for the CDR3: TGTGCCAGCTCAGACACAGGGGGTCGGCAGCCCCAGCATTTT.

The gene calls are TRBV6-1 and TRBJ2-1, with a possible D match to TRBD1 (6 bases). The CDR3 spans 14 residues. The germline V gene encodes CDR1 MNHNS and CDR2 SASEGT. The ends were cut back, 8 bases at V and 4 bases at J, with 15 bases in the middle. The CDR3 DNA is TGTGCCAGCGTCAGGGGTCGAAGGTACAATGAGCAGTTCTTC. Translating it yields CASVRGRRYNEQFF.

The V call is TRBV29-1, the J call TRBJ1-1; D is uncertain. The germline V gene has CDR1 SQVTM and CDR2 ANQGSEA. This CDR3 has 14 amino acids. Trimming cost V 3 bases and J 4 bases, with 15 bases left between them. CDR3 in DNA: TGCAGCGTTGACAAGTCTCGAGTGAGCACTGAAGCTTTCTTT. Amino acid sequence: CSVDKSRVSTEAFF.

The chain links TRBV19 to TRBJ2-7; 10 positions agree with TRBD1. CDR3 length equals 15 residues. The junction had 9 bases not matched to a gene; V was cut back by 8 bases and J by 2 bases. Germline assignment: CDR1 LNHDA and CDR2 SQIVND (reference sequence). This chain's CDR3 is CASSPAGTGAYEQYF. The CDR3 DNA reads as TGTGCCAGTTCCCCCGCCGGGACAGGGGCCTACGAGCAGTACTTC.

The CDR3 spells CASSLSGGLSSPLHF. The DNA for the CDR3 is TGCGCCAGCAGCTTGTCCGGGGGGCTTAGTTCACCCCTCCACTTT. The rearrangement joins TRBV5-1 to TRBJ1-6; D might be TRBD1 (6 bases). V was clipped by 1 base and J by 9 bases, with 14 bases between them. CDR1 is SGHRS, CDR2 YFSETQ, per germline. The CDR3 is 15 residues long.

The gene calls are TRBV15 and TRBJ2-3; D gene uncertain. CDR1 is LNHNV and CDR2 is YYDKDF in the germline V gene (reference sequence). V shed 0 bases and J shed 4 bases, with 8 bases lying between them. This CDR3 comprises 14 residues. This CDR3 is CATSRDIMADTQYF. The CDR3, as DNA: TGTGCCACCAGCAGAGATATAATGGCAGATACGCAGTATTTT.

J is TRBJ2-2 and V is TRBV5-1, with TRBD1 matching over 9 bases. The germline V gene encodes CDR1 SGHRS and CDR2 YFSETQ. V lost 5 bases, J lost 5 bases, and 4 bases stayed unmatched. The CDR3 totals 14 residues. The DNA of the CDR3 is TGCGCCAGCAGGTGGGACAGGGATACCGGGGAGCTGTTTTTT. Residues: CASRWDRDTGELFF.

The CDR3 DNA follows: TGCAGCGTTGCTAGCGGGGTCTCCTACAATGAGCAGTTCTTC. Translated: CSVASGVSYNEQFF. This chain joins TRBV29-1 and TRBJ2-1; 9 bases map to TRBD2. V shed 4 bases, J shed 0 bases, and the junction held 1 base outside the gene matches. Germline V gene data show CDR1 as SQVTM and CDR2 as ANQGSEA. This CDR3 has 14 residues.

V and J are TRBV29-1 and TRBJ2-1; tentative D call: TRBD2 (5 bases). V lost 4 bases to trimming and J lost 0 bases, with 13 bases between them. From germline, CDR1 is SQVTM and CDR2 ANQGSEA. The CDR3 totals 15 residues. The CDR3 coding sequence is TGCAGCGTTGGGCGTGGGGAGAGCTCCTACAATGAGCAGTTCTTC. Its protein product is CSVGRGESSYNEQFF.

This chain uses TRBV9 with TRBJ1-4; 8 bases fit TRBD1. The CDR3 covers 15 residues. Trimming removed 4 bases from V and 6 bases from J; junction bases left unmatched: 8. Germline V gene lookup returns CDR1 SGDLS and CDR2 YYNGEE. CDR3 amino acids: CASSPAMDRDEKLFF. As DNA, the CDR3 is TGTGCCAGCAGCCCAGCCATGGACAGGGATGAAAAACTGTTTTTT.